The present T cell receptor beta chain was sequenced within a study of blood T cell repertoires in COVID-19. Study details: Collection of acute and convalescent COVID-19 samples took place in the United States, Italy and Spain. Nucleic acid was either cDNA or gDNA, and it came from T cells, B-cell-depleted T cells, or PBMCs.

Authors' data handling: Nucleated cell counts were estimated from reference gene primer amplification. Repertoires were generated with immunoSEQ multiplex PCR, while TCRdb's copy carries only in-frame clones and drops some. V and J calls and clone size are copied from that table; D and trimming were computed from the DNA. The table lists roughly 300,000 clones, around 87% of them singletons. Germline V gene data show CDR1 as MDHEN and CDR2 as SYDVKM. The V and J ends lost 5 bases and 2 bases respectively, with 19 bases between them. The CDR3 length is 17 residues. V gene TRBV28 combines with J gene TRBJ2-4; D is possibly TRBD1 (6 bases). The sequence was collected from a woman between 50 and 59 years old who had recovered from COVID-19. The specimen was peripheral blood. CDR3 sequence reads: CASSILSLQGTKNIQYF. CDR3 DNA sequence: TGTGCCAGCAGTATTCTCTCACTCCAGGGGACCAAAAACATTCAGTACTTC.